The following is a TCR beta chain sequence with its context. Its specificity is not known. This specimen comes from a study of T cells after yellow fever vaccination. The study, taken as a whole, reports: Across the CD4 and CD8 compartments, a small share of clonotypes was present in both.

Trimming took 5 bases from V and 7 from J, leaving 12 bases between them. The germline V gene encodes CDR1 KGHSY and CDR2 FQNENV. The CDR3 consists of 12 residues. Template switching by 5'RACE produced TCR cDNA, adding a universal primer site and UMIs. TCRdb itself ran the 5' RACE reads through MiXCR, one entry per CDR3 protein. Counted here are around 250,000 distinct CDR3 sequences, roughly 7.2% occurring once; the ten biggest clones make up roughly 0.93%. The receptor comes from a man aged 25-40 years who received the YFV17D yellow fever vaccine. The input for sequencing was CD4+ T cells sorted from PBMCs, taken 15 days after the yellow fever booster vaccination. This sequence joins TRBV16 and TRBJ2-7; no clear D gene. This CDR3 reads CASSLSDGEQYF. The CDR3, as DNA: TGTGCCAGCAGCTTGTCGGACGGTGAGCAGTACTTC.